These T cell receptor beta chains were read from a single sample in a study of cytomegalovirus exposure and HLA in healthy donors. The protocol was immunoSEQ multiplex PCR, while the TCRdb copy is restricted to in-frame clones and leaves out a portion. This sample yields around 100,000 clones, of which approximately 82% are seen a single time; 22% belongs to the top ten. What was sequenced was PBMCs. Receptors were obtained from a man aged 25 to 45 in good health and CMV-seropositive. CDR3s include the opening cysteine and the closing phenylalanine or tryptophan. D genes are given only for firm matches. The size of a clone is reported for some rows only, either as once, few or many, or as a class for expanded clones.

clone_size	d_call	v_call	j_call	cdr3_nt	cdr3_aa
-	TRBD1	TRBV7-9	TRBJ1-2	TGTGCCAGCACCCGGGGACAGGTTGATGGCTACACCTTC	CASTRGQVDGYTF
-	-	TRBV19	TRBJ2-2	TGTGCCAGTAGTATCGGACAGTGGAACACCGGGGAGCTGTTTTTT	CASSIGQWNTGELFF
-	-	TRBV5-4	TRBJ2-2	TGTGCCAGCAGCTTGATGCGGGGGCTGAACACCGGGGAGCTGTTTTTT	CASSLMRGLNTGELFF
-	TRBD2	TRBV23-1	TRBJ2-3	TGCGCCAGCAGTCCTGGACTAGCTAGGGCCACAGATACGCAGTATTTT	CASSPGLARATDTQYF
-	-	TRBV10-3	TRBJ1-5	TGTGCCATCAGTGGTAATAGCAATCAGCCCCAGCATTTT	CAISGNSNQPQHF
-	-	TRBV5-6	TRBJ1-5	TGTGCCAGCAGCTTGGCGGACAACAATCAGCCCCAGCATTTT	CASSLADNNQPQHF
-	-	TRBV7-9	TRBJ2-1	TGTGCCAGCAGCTCCTGGGGCAGGAGCTCCTACAATGAGCAGTTCTTC	CASSSWGRSSYNEQFF
-	TRBD2	TRBV11-1	TRBJ2-2	TGTGCCAGCAGCTTCACTAGCGGGGGGTACACCGGGGAGCTGTTTTTT	CASSFTSGGYTGELFF
-	-	TRBV29-1	TRBJ1-1	TGCAGCGTGCCACAGGGTGGTGGCACTGAAGCTTTCTTT	CSVPQGGGTEAFF
few	TRBD1	TRBV27	TRBJ2-7	TGTGCCAGCAGTTTAACTGCAGGGGGCATCTACGAGCAGTACTTC	CASSLTAGGIYEQYF
-	TRBD2	TRBV5-6	TRBJ2-3	TGTGCCAGCAGCCGCAACCCCGGCGGGAGCGGCGGCACGCAGTATTTT	CASSRNPGGSGGTQYF
-	-	TRBV27	TRBJ2-7	TGTGCCAGCAGTTTATATGAGGGTCCGCACGAGCAGTACTTC	CASSLYEGPHEQYF
-	-	TRBV28	TRBJ2-7	TGTGCCAGCAGCCGCACGTTAGCGCGTGGGGAGTACTTC	CASSRTLARGEYF
-	TRBD1	TRBV5-5	TRBJ1-3	TGTGCCAGCAGCGACAGGGGTCCTGGAAACACCATATATTTT	CASSDRGPGNTIYF
-	-	TRBV10-3	TRBJ1-2	TGTGCCATCAGTGAGACATACAGGGTACGGCCGGATGGCTACACCTTC	CAISETYRVRPDGYTF
-	-	TRBV5-1	TRBJ2-3	TGCGCCAGCAGCTTCACGGGAATGGTTACAGATACGCAGTATTTT	CASSFTGMVTDTQYF
once	TRBD1	TRBV6-1	TRBJ1-2	TGTGCCAGCAGTTTCCGGACAGGGGATAACTATGGCTACACCTTC	CASSFRTGDNYGYTF
-	-	TRBV7-9	TRBJ2-7	TGTTCCAGCAGCTTAGGGCTAGCCCCCGAGCAGTACTTC	CSSSLGLAPEQYF
-	-	TRBV5-5	TRBJ2-2	TGTGCCAGCAGTAGACAGGTTAACACCGGGGAGCTGTTTTTT	CASSRQVNTGELFF
-	TRBD2	TRBV19	TRBJ2-1	TGTGCCAGTAGTATAGGAGTAGCGGGGACCAATGAGCAGTTCTTC	CASSIGVAGTNEQFF
-	TRBD2	TRBV7-2	TRBJ2-3	TGTGCCAGCAGCTTAGCCCGACTAGCGGGGATCATGTATTTT	CASSLARLAGIMYF
few	-	TRBV7-9	TRBJ2-2	TGTTCCAGCAGCTTAGAGGCGGGCAGAAAGCTGTTTTTT	CSSSLEAGRKLFF
-	-	TRBV4-2	TRBJ1-1	TGTGCCAGCAGCCAAGATCAAGGGGCGGCAGGAGCTGAAGCTTTCTTT	CASSQDQGAAGAEAFF
-	-	TRBV7-2	TRBJ2-2	TGTGCCAGCAGCTTAACGGTAAACACCGGGGAGCTGTTTTTT	CASSLTVNTGELFF
-	-	TRBV5-1	TRBJ2-3	TGCGCCAGCAGACCCCGGTACACAGATACGCAGTATTTT	CASRPRYTDTQYF
-	TRBD1	TRBV5-1	TRBJ1-2	TGCGCCAGCGGGGGGGACAGGACTAACTATGGCTACACCTTC	CASGGDRTNYGYTF
-	-	TRBV6-5	TRBJ2-7	TGTGCCAGCAGTGAAGTAGGGACGGGAGACCAGTACTTC	CASSEVGTGDQYF
once	TRBD1	TRBV6-5	TRBJ1-5	TGTGCCAGCAGTGGGTACACAGGGGACAATCAGCCCCAGCATTTT	CASSGYTGDNQPQHF
-	TRBD1	TRBV11-1	TRBJ1-5	TGTGCCAGCAGCCTCGGACAGGACAATCAGCCCCAGCATTTT	CASSLGQDNQPQHF
-	TRBD2	TRBV6-5	TRBJ2-1	TGTGCCAGCAGTTCGTCCCAAGGGACTAGCGGGATTGCGACGTTCTTC	CASSSSQGTSGIATFF
-	-	TRBV4-1	TRBJ1-2	TGCGCCAGCAGCCAAGATGTGCAGGATGGCTACACCTTC	CASSQDVQDGYTF
-	-	TRBV28	TRBJ1-5	TGTGCCAGCAGTTTAGCGTCAGGGTCCAATCCCTCCCAGCCCCAGCATTTT	CASSLASGSNPSQPQHF
-	TRBD1	TRBV7-2	TRBJ1-6	TGTGCCAGCAGCTTAGAAGCGACAGGGGTCAATTCACCCCTCCACTTT	CASSLEATGVNSPLHF
-	TRBD1	TRBV5-5	TRBJ1-5	TGTGCCAGCAGCAAGACAGGGGGTGGCAATCAGCCCCAGCATTTT	CASSKTGGGNQPQHF
once	-	TRBV6-6	TRBJ2-7	TGTGCCAGCAGTTACTCGCGGATATACGAGCAGTACTTC	CASSYSRIYEQYF
-	-	TRBV19	TRBJ1-5	TGTGCCAGTAGTATTAGACAGCTTCAGCCCCAGCATTTT	CASSIRQLQPQHF
-	TRBD1	TRBV28	TRBJ1-4	TGTGCCAGCAGTTCCGGACAGGGGGCGTCTGAAAAACTGTTTTTT	CASSSGQGASEKLFF
-	TRBD2	TRBV9	TRBJ2-3	TGTGCCAGCAGCGAGATGGTGTCTGAGCGGGGGGGAGCAGATACGCAGTATTTT	CASSEMVSERGGADTQYF
-	-	TRBV28	TRBJ2-7	TGTGCCAGCAACTCGAATGGACAGTACTACGAGCAGTACTTC	CASNSNGQYYEQYF
-	TRBD1	TRBV4-1	TRBJ1-1	TGCGCCAGCAGCCGAGGGGACAGGGGACTCAACACTGAAGCTTTCTTT	CASSRGDRGLNTEAFF
-	TRBD1	TRBV2	TRBJ1-2	TGTGCCAGCAGCCCGCCAGGAGGGGGCAATGGCTACACCTTC	CASSPPGGGNGYTF
few	-	TRBV28	TRBJ2-2	TGTGCCAGCAGGTGGGCAGGGAGGACCGGGGAGCTGTTTTTT	CASRWAGRTGELFF
-	-	TRBV30	TRBJ1-6	TGTGCCTGGACCGTATCCTATAATTCACCCCTCCACTTT	CAWTVSYNSPLHF
-	-	TRBV5-1	TRBJ2-3	TGCGCCAGCAGCTTGCGGGATACGCAGTATTTT	CASSLRDTQYF
-	-	TRBV5-4	TRBJ2-5	TGTGCCAGCAGCTTGGGGCCCCAAGAGACCCAGTACTTC	CASSLGPQETQYF
-	-	TRBV29-1	TRBJ1-2	TGCAGCGTTGGCGGGGATGGCTACACCTTC	CSVGGDGYTF
-	-	TRBV18	TRBJ1-1	TGTGCCAGCTCACCACGGAGGGCGGGGGTGAACACTGAAGCTTTCTTT	CASSPRRAGVNTEAFF
once	-	TRBV18	TRBJ2-1	TGTGCCAGCTCATACCTTCGAGATTACTCCTACAATGAGCAGTTCTTC	CASSYLRDYSYNEQFF
-	TRBD2	TRBV4-1	TRBJ2-1	TGCGCCAGCAGCCAAATCAGAGCGGGGAGCTCCTACAATGAGCAGTTCTTC	CASSQIRAGSSYNEQFF
-	-	TRBV7-9	TRBJ2-4	TGTGCCGCCGGAGTATCGGCCAAAAACATTCAGTACTTC	CAAGVSAKNIQYF
-	-	TRBV6-5	TRBJ1-4	TGTGCCAGCAGTTACGCGTCTACGGGTGGGGAAAAACTGTTTTTT	CASSYASTGGEKLFF
-	TRBD2	TRBV7-3	TRBJ2-2	TGTGCCAGCAGCCCCCTTAGCGGGGGGGGGAACACCGGGGAGCTGTTTTTT	CASSPLSGGGNTGELFF
-	-	TRBV7-6	TRBJ1-1	TGTGCCAGCAGCTTGTCATTACAGGGACGTGTCGAGATTCGCACTGAAGCTTTCTTT	CASSLSLQGRVEIRTEAFF
-	-	TRBV5-4	TRBJ1-4	TGTGCCAGCAGCTTGGCGACAGGCCCTAATGCGGAAAAACTGTTTTTT	CASSLATGPNAEKLFF